The rows below give T cell receptor beta chains drawn from one sample of a study of cytomegalovirus exposure and HLA in healthy donors. Only in-frame clones appear in the TCRdb table, and some are missing; sequencing was by immunoSEQ multiplex PCR. The repertoire holds some 200,000 clones, over 75% seen once, with 2.5% to 3.5% in the top ten. The specimen sequenced was PBMCs. The receptor set was obtained from a female donor in good health and CMV-seronegative. Both conserved end residues are part of each CDR3. A D gene is named only where the DNA matches it firmly. Size is omitted from some rows. Given values are once, few, many or a class for expanded clones.

.	TRBJ1-2	TRBV19	.	CASNRLGQASYGYTF	TGTGCCAGTAACCGATTGGGGCAGGCCTCCTATGGCTACACCTTC
.	TRBJ1-1	TRBV9	few	CASSVAGIGTEAFF	TGTGCCAGCAGCGTAGCAGGGATTGGAACTGAAGCTTTCTTT
.	TRBJ1-2	TRBV28	.	CASSPTQRHYGYTF	TGTGCCAGCAGTCCGACCCAGAGGCACTATGGCTACACCTTC
.	TRBJ2-2	TRBV7-2	.	CASSLRLLSNTGELFF	TGTGCCAGCAGCCTCAGACTCTTATCGAACACCGGGGAGCTGTTTTTT
.	TRBJ1-3	TRBV6-5	.	CASRRVGGSGNTIYF	TGTGCCAGCAGGAGAGTCGGGGGAAGTGGAAACACCATATATTTT
.	TRBJ2-2	TRBV28	.	CASTSQSAGELFF	TGTGCCAGCACCTCACAGTCTGCCGGGGAGCTGTTTTTT
.	TRBJ2-7	TRBV4-3	.	CASSQVIGASYEQYF	TGCGCCAGCAGCCAAGTCATAGGGGCATCCTACGAGCAGTACTTC
.	TRBJ1-5	TRBV28	.	CASTIGGHLNSNQPQHF	TGTGCCAGCACTATAGGTGGACATCTAAATAGCAATCAGCCCCAGCATTTT
TRBD2	TRBJ2-1	TRBV7-6	.	CASSWTPFSSGSFNEQFF	TGTGCCAGCAGCTGGACCCCCTTCTCTAGCGGGAGCTTCAATGAGCAGTTCTTC
.	TRBJ1-1	TRBV10-1	.	CASSGTANTEAFF	TGCGCCAGCAGTGGGACAGCGAACACTGAAGCTTTCTTT
TRBD1	TRBJ1-2	TRBV14	.	CASSPHRGTGVGIENGYTF	TGTGCCAGCAGCCCCCACCGAGGGACAGGGGTCGGGATAGAGAATGGCTACACCTTC
TRBD1	TRBJ1-1	TRBV5-4	.	CASSLGDSINTEAFF	TGTGCCAGCAGCTTGGGGGACAGTATCAACACTGAAGCTTTCTTT
.	TRBJ2-5	TRBV28	.	CASSPDSQETQYF	TGTGCCAGCAGTCCGGACAGCCAAGAGACCCAGTACTTC
TRBD1	TRBJ1-5	TRBV28	.	CASSATGYQPQHF	TGTGCCAGCAGTGCGACAGGGTATCAGCCCCAGCATTTT
.	TRBJ2-2	TRBV27	.	CASSPYTGELFF	TGTGCCAGCAGTCCCTACACCGGGGAGCTGTTTTTT
TRBD2	TRBJ2-2	TRBV7-3	.	CASSLSLAAGELFF	TGTGCCAGCAGCTTAAGTCTAGCGGCCGGGGAGCTGTTTTTT
.	TRBJ2-3	TRBV5-1	.	CASSLGQGRADTQYF	TGCGCCAGCAGCTTGGGGCAGGGGCGGGCAGATACGCAGTATTTT
.	TRBJ1-3	TRBV7-9	few	CASSLAGSGNTIYF	TGTGCCAGCAGCTTAGCCGGCTCTGGAAACACCATATATTTT
TRBD1	TRBJ1-3	TRBV30	.	CAWSGQGASGNTIYF	TGTGCCTGGAGTGGCCAGGGGGCTTCTGGAAACACCATATATTTT
.	TRBJ2-2	TRBV5-4	.	CASSLVRGNTGELFF	TGTGCCAGCAGCTTGGTTAGGGGGAACACCGGGGAGCTGTTTTTT
TRBD1	TRBJ2-7	TRBV11-3	.	CASSPRTGGNEQYF	TGTGCCAGCAGCCCTAGGACAGGGGGCAACGAGCAGTACTTC
TRBD2	TRBJ2-1	TRBV6-4	.	CASSQRAGENNEQFF	TGTGCCAGCAGCCAGAGAGCGGGAGAAAACAATGAGCAGTTCTTC
.	TRBJ1-1	TRBV29-1	.	CSVEDRVGRAFF	TGCAGCGTTGAAGACAGGGTGGGTCGAGCTTTCTTT
.	TRBJ2-1	TRBV7-7	.	CASSLAPTRGSGNEQFF	TGTGCTAGCAGCCTCGCCCCCACACGGGGGAGTGGGAATGAGCAGTTCTTC
TRBD1	TRBJ1-6	TRBV30	once	CASGQGNIGSPLHF	TGTGCCTCGGGACAGGGAAATATAGGTTCACCCCTCCACTTT
.	TRBJ1-1	TRBV18	many	CASSRLTGTEAFF	TGTGCCAGCTCACGCCTAACAGGGACTGAAGCTTTCTTT